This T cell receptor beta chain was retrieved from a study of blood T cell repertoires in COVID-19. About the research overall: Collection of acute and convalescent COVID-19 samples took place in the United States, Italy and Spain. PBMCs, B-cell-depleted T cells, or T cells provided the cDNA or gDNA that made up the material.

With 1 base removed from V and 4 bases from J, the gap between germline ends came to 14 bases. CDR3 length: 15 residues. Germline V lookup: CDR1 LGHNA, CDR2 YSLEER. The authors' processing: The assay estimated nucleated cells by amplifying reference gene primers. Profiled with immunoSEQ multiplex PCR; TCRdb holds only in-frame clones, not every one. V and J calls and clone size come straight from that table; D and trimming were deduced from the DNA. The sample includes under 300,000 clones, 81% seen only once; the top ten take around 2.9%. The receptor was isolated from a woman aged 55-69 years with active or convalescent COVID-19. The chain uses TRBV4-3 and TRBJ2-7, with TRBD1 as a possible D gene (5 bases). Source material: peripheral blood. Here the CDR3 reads CASSQVWGPEYEQYF. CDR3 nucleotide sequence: TGCGCCAGCAGCCAAGTCTGGGGCCCCGAGTACGAGCAGTACTTC.